This TCR beta chain is drawn from a study of blood T cell repertoires in COVID-19. Turning to the study itself: Spain, Italy and the United States supplied samples that represented acute and convalescent COVID-19. Nucleic acid was either cDNA or gDNA, and it came from T cells, B-cell-depleted T cells, or PBMCs.

All enrollees were roughly 18 to 90 years old and from fewer than 30 US areas. Original data processing: How many nucleated cells were present was estimated from reference gene primer amplification. Sequenced by immunoSEQ multiplex PCR; TCRdb stores in-frame clones only, minus some. D and trimming were read from the DNA, whereas the V and J calls and clone size are those reported in that table. The sample lists about 240,000 clones; over 80% were seen once. The material sequenced was PBMCs or T cells enriched from blood (not recorded which). This clonotype originated in a woman aged 25 to 39 with acute COVID-19.

CDR3 sequence: CASSDPGHPYGYTF. DNA of the CDR3: TGTGCCAGCAGTGACCCGGGACATCCATATGGCTACACCTTC. The J gene is TRBJ1-2, the V gene TRBV6-1; possibly TRBD1 for D (6 bases). V was trimmed by 3 bases and J by 5 bases, leaving 13 bases between them. This CDR3 contains 14 residues. The germline gives CDR1 MNHNS, CDR2 SASEGT.